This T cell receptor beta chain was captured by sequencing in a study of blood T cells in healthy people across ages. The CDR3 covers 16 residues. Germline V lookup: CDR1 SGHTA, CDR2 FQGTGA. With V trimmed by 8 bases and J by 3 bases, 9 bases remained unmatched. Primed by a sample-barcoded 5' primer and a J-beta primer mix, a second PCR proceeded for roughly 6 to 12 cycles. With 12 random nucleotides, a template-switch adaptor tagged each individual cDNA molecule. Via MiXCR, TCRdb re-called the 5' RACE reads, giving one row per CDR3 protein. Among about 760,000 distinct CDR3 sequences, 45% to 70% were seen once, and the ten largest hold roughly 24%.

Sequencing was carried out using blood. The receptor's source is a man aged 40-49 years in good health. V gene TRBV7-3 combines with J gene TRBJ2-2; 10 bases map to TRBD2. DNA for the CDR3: TGTGCCAGCCGGTTGGGGCTAGCGGGAGACACCGGGGAGCTGTTTTTT. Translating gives CASRLGLAGDTGELFF.